The count of the clone carrying this TCR beta chain is one. Within the sample, other DNA sequences also encode this same CDR3. This sample stems from a study of shared clonotypes between healthy human individuals. At the level of the study: Each donor's CD8 memory used one plate, CD8 naive two, each CD4 subset three.

Naive CD8 cells, CD45RO-negative and positively selected for CCR7, excluded terminally differentiated effector memory CD45RA+ cells. V dropped 3 bases and J dropped 5 bases, with 7 bases sitting between them. CDR1 is MDHEN, CDR2 SYDVKM, per germline. The CDR3 consists of 12 residues. The assay was immunoSEQ multiplex PCR, and TCRdb's table has in-frame clones only and misses some. The data contain about 2.1 million clones, just over 90% of them seen just once; the ten biggest clones take up less than 2%. This sequence originates from a man between 18 and 29 years old in good health. Some clones in this sample may be carry-over from other donors' samples. The chain joins TRBV28 to TRBJ2-5; D is perhaps TRBD1 or TRBD2 (5 bases each). The sequenced sample consisted of naive CD8+ T cells from PBMCs. This CDR3 is CASSFWGETQYF. DNA for the CDR3: TGTGCCAGCAGTTTCTGGGGGGAGACCCAGTACTTC.